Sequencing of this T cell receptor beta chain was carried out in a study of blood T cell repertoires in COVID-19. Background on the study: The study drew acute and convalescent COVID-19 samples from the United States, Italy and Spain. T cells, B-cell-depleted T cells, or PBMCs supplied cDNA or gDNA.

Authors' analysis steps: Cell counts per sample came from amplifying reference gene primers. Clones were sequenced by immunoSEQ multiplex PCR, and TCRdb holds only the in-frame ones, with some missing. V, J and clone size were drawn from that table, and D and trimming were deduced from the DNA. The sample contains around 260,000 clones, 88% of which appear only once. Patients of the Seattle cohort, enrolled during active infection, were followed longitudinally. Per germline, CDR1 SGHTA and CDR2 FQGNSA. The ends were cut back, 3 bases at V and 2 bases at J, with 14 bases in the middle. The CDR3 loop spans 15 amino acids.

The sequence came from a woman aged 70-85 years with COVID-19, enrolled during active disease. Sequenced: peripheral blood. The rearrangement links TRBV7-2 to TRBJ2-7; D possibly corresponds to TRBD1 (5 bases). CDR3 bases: TGTGCCAGCAGCTTTACTCAGGGCCAAGCCTACGAGCAGTACTTC. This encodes CASSFTQGQAYEQYF.